Each of the 21 T cell receptor beta chains below was sequenced from the same sample in a study of OX40 agonist ivuxolimab in advanced cancers. Assay used: immunoSEQ multiplex PCR; TCRdb lists only in-frame clones, some missing. The sample lists about 50,000 clones; about four fifths were seen once. The specimen was CD4+ or CD8+ T cells sorted from blood, collected in a trial of the OX40 agonist ivuxolimab. All receptors derive from an adult with an advanced solid tumor such as melanoma, head and neck, liver or kidney cancer.

The V and J genes are TRBV30 and TRBJ1-2, with TRBD1 identical over 10 bases. This CDR3 spans 14 amino acids. Per germline, CDR1 GTSNPN and CDR2 SVGIG (reference sequence). Germline trimming cut 6 bases from V and 6 bases from J; bases unmatched to any gene: 10. Here the CDR3 DNA reads TGTGCCTGTTCACCGAGGGGGACAGGGGATGGCTACACCTTC. It is translated as CACSPRGTGDGYTF.

The genes are TRBV9 and TRBJ2-3; a possible D gene is TRBD1 (6 bases). From germline, CDR1 is SGDLS and CDR2 YYNGEE. Between the trimmed V and J ends, which lost 7 bases and 4 bases, there was a span of 16 bases. The CDR3 runs 14 residues. The CDR3 DNA reads TGTGCCAGCGGGAAGACAGGTCGTCCAGATACGCAGTATTTT. This codes for CASGKTGRPDTQYF.

V gene TRBV6-1 combines with J gene TRBJ2-1, with TRBD1 matching 7 bases. Per germline, CDR1 MNHNS and CDR2 SASEGT. CDR3 length: 13 amino acids. The J segment lost 4 bases and the V segment lost 6 bases, leaving 3 bases of the junction unmatched. The CDR3 bases are TGTGCCAGCAGGGGGACAGCATACAATGAGCAGTTCTTC. This encodes CASRGTAYNEQFF.

CDR3 residues: CASSSLSGAGNTIYF. Here the CDR3 DNA reads TGTGCCAGCAGTTCATTATCAGGGGCCGGAAACACCATATATTTT. The V gene is TRBV6-6, the J gene TRBJ1-3; maybe TRBD1 (6 bases). The CDR3 consists of 15 residues. V was shortened by 4 bases and J by 4 bases, with 14 bases between the two germline ends. CDR1 MNHNY and CDR2 SVGAGI come from the germline V gene (reference sequence).

This rearrangement joins TRBV19 to TRBJ1-4; D gene ambiguous. The germline gives CDR1 LNHDA, CDR2 SQIVND (reference sequence). CDR3 length equals 12 residues. V was pared by 3 bases and J by 5 bases, with 4 bases between. CDR3 in amino acids: CASSIWNEKLFF. The DNA for the CDR3 is TGTGCCAGTAGTATCTGGAATGAAAAACTGTTTTTT.

The rearrangement uses TRBV11-3 and TRBJ2-7; D may correspond to TRBD1 or TRBD2 (5 bases each). The CDR3 sequence is 14 residues long. Germline loops: CDR1 SGHNT, CDR2 YENEEA. V gave up 2 bases and J gave up 2 bases, with 10 bases separating them. CDR3 DNA sequence: TGTGCCAGCAGCTTAAACGGGGCCACCTACGAGCAGTACTTC. This encodes CASSLNGATYEQYF.

The gene calls are TRBV10-2 and TRBJ2-1, with D possibly matching TRBD1 (5 bases). Trimming cost V 5 bases and J 7 bases, with 12 bases left between them. Germline assignment: CDR1 WSHSY and CDR2 SAAADI. CDR3 size: 13 residues. The CDR3 loop is CASSPFDSNEQFF. In DNA, the CDR3 is TGCGCCAGCAGTCCCTTTGACAGTAATGAGCAGTTCTTC.

The chain is built from TRBV6-5 and TRBJ2-7, with D uncertain. This CDR3 comprises 13 residues. V dropped 5 bases and J dropped 2 bases, with 10 bases sitting between them. Looked up from germline, CDR1 is MNHEY and CDR2 is SVGAGI. The CDR3 loop reads CASSQPGTYEQYF. CDR3 DNA: TGTGCCAGCAGTCAGCCCGGCACCTACGAGCAGTACTTC.

The chain recombines TRBV6-5 with TRBJ1-2, with D maybe TRBD1 (5 bases). Trimming cost V 7 bases and J 7 bases, with 19 bases left between them. The CDR3 consists of 14 residues. CDR1 is MNHEY and CDR2 is SVGAGI in the germline V gene. In DNA form, the CDR3 reads TGTGCCAGCACCCGGCAAGGGGCACTAGGTGGCTACACCTTC. Translating gives CASTRQGALGGYTF.

The chain couples TRBV19 to TRBJ2-1, with D maybe TRBD1 (5 bases). The CDR3 covers 14 residues. V was pared by 6 bases and J by 6 bases, with 15 bases between. Germline lookup yields CDR1 LNHDA and CDR2 SQIVND (reference sequence). CDR3 sequence reads: CASSTGLKGNEQFF. CDR3 DNA: TGTGCCAGTAGCACAGGCCTAAAAGGCAATGAGCAGTTCTTC.

The genes are TRBV11-1 and TRBJ2-2; either TRBD1 or TRBD2 may supply D (5 bases each). The CDR3 consists of 14 residues. V lost 7 bases, J lost 4 bases, and 13 bases lay in between. Germline CDR1 and CDR2: SGHAT and FQDESV (reference sequence). In DNA form, the CDR3 reads TGTGCCAGCACCGTGGGTGGGGGCACCGGGGAGCTGTTTTTT. Translation gives CASTVGGGTGELFF.

V is TRBV11-2 and J is TRBJ2-2, with TRBD2 matching 8 bases. V trimming: 0 bases; J trimming: 4 bases; junction bases outside the gene matches: 4. Germline V CDR1 and CDR2: SGHAT, FQNNGV. This CDR3 region has 16 residues. Here the CDR3 DNA reads TGTGCCAGCAGCTTAGAAGGCGGGGGGCCCACCGGGGAGCTGTTTTTT. Translating gives CASSLEGGGPTGELFF. The full variable domain, with the rest looked up from reference TRBV11-2 and TRBJ2-2, is EAGVAQSPRYKIIEKRQSVAFWCNPISGHATLYWYQQILGQGPKLLIQFQNNGVVDDSQLPKDRFSAERLKGVDSTLKIQPAKLEDSAVYLCASSLEGGGPTGELFFGEGSRLTVL.

The chain joins TRBV19 to TRBJ1-4, with 9 bases identical to TRBD1. The CDR3 is made up of 15 amino acids. Trimming took 4 bases from V and 7 from J; bases not matched to a gene: 7. The germline gives CDR1 LNHDA, CDR2 SQIVND (reference sequence). The CDR3 DNA is TGTGCCAGTAGTACACAGGGGGCGCAGGTTGAAAAACTGTTTTTT. The encoded protein is CASSTQGAQVEKLFF.

This chain links TRBV7-9 with TRBJ1-1; no reliable D call. The CDR3 runs to 16 residues. The V and J ends lost 5 bases and 0 bases respectively, with 16 bases between them. Germline V gene data show CDR1 as SEHNR and CDR2 as FQNEAQ (reference sequence). The CDR3 loop is CASSPSRGGLNTEAFF. DNA of the CDR3: TGTGCCAGCAGCCCAAGTCGAGGAGGGTTGAACACTGAAGCTTTCTTT.

The chain combines TRBV2 with TRBJ2-5; 10 bases map to TRBD2. This CDR3 is built from 14 residues. Germline lookup yields CDR1 SNHLY and CDR2 FYNNEI. The V gene end was trimmed by 4 bases and the J gene end by 4 bases; junction bases not matched to a gene: 3. The CDR3 DNA sequence: TGTGCCAGCAGTGGTCTAGCGGGGGTAGAGACCCAGTACTTC. Translating gives CASSGLAGVETQYF.

V is TRBV6-5 and J is TRBJ1-3; D gene ambiguous. The CDR3 is 15 amino acids. Germline CDR1 and CDR2: MNHEY and SVGAGI. The ends were cut back, 6 bases at V and 0 bases at J, with 12 bases in the middle. DNA of the CDR3: TGTGCCAGCAGGCGGACTCTAAACTCTGGAAACACCATATATTTT. Its translation is CASRRTLNSGNTIYF.

The genes are TRBV27 and TRBJ2-5, with 13 bases matching TRBD2. The trim removed 5 bases at V and 13 bases at J, leaving 7 bases unmatched. This CDR3 is 13 amino acids long. CDR1 and CDR2 from the germline V gene are MNHEY and SMNVEV (reference sequence). The CDR3 sequence: CASSLKTSGGLYF. Here the CDR3 DNA reads TGTGCCAGCAGTCTGAAGACTAGCGGGGGGCTGTACTTC.

V and J are TRBV20-1 and TRBJ1-1; possibly TRBD1 for D (5 bases). CDR3 length: 11 residues. The germline CDR1 and CDR2 sequences are DFQATT and SNEGSKA (reference sequence). Trimming shortened V by 6 bases and J by 7 bases, and 12 bases separated the two germline ends. The CDR3 reads CSAQGGVEAFF. In DNA, the CDR3 is TGCAGTGCCCAGGGAGGTGTTGAAGCTTTCTTT.

V is TRBV19 and J is TRBJ2-3; D assignment may be TRBD1 or TRBD2 (5 bases each). Germline V gene data show CDR1 as LNHDA and CDR2 as SQIVND (reference sequence). CDR3 length equals 15 residues. The germline V and J ends were trimmed by 6 bases and 8 bases, with 21 bases remaining between them. The CDR3 DNA sequence: TGTGCCAGTAGCCGGGGACGGGCCACAGAAGGTACGCAGTATTTT. Its protein is CASSRGRATEGTQYF.

The rearrangement uses TRBV5-4 and TRBJ2-3, with 15 positions matching TRBD2. Germline V gene sequence: CDR1 SGHNT, CDR2 YYREEE (reference sequence). The CDR3 covers 15 residues. J was trimmed by 4 bases and V by 7 bases; bases with no gene match: 4. CDR3 nucleotides: TGTGCCAGCGGTCGGACTAGCGGGGGGGCAGATACGCAGTATTTT. Encoded protein: CASGRTSGGADTQYF.

The chain carries TRBV19 and TRBJ1-2, with D perhaps matching TRBD1 (5 bases). V shed 4 bases and J shed 4 bases, with 10 bases lying between them. Germline-derived CDR1 and CDR2 are LNHDA and SQIVND (reference sequence). The CDR3 runs to 13 residues. The CDR3 DNA follows: TGTGCCAGTAGTACCGGGACCGCCTATGGCTACACCTTC. Amino acids: CASSTGTAYGYTF.